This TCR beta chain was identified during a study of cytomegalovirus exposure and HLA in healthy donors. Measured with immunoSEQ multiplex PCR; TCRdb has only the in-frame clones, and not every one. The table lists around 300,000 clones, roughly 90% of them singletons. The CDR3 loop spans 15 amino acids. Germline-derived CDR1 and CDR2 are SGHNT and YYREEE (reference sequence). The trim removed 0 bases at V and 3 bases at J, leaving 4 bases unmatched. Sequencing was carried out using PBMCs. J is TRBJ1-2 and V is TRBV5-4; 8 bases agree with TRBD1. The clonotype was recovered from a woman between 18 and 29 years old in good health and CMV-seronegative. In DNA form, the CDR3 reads TGTGCCAGCAGCTTGGGAAGACAGGGGTACTATGGCTACACCTTC. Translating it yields CASSLGRQGYYGYTF.